The rows below give T cell receptor beta chains drawn from one sample of a study of response to subunit inactivated influenza vaccine. TCRdb reprocessed the RT-PCR reads via MiXCR and lists one record per CDR3 protein. This sample has hundreds of thousands of distinct CDR3 sequences, with about 11% found just once. The sample was also linked to a second study, of T cells expressing NK-cell markers.

This sample comprised PBMCs from blood, obtained on the day of vaccination. The receptors shown here come from a man in his fifties who received an inactivated influenza vaccine. The CDR3 runs from the conserved cysteine through the conserved F or W. A D gene is named only where the DNA matches it firmly. Size is stated for part of the rows, as once, few or many counts, or as a class when the clone is expanded.

TRBV7-2	.	15	few	TRBJ2-3	TGTGCCAGCAGCTTAGCCTCAAGAGTAACAGATACGCAGTATTTT	CASSLASRVTDTQYF
TRBV3-1	.	16	few	TRBJ2-5	TGTGCCAGCCATCCAGGGGCAGTAGTCTTTCAAGAGACCCAGTACTTC	CASHPGAVVFQETQYF
TRBV29-1	.	11	few	TRBJ1-4	TGCAGCGTGGGACGACAAGAAAAACTGTTTTTT	CSVGRQEKLFF
TRBV6-2/TRBV6-3	.	13	many	TRBJ2-7	TGTGCCAGCAGACAACCAGCCCAGTACGAGCAGTACTTC	CASRQPAQYEQYF
TRBV15	.	16	few	TRBJ2-3	TGTGCCACCAGCAGAGATCTCGGGTTAGGGACAGATACGCAGTATTTT	CATSRDLGLGTDTQYF
TRBV12-3/TRBV12-4	TRBD1	15	.	TRBJ2-7	TGTGCCAGCAGTCGGGACAGGCCGAACTCCTACGAGCAGTACTTC	CASSRDRPNSYEQYF
TRBV6-2/TRBV6-3	TRBD1	14	few	TRBJ1-2	TGTGCCAGCATTCCGGACAGGGTCAACTATGGCTACACCTTC	CASIPDRVNYGYTF
TRBV4-2	.	15	many	TRBJ1-5	TGTGCCAGCAGCCTTTCCCCAGACCGCTCTGCGTCCCAGCATTTT	CASSLSPDRSASQHF
TRBV6-1	.	14	.	TRBJ1-1	TGTGCCAGCAGCCCAAACAGAATGAACACTGAAGCTTTCTTT	CASSPNRMNTEAFF
TRBV4-3	.	16	few	TRBJ2-7	TGCGCCAGCAGCCAAGATCCCACAGGACTCTCCTACGAGCAGTACTTC	CASSQDPTGLSYEQYF
TRBV12-3/TRBV12-4	TRBD1	13	many	TRBJ2-7	TGTGCCAGCAACCTAAACAGGGGTTACGAGCAGTACTTC	CASNLNRGYEQYF